This T cell receptor beta chain was recovered during a study of cytomegalovirus exposure and HLA in healthy donors. There are 16 residues in the CDR3. The germline V gene encodes CDR1 LGHNA and CDR2 YNFKEQ. V lost 3 bases and J lost 3; bases outside the gene matches: 8. TCRdb's table, derived via immunoSEQ multiplex PCR, lists solely in-frame clones and lacks some. This repertoire shows about 110,000 clones, about 85% found once; its top ten account for 3% to 3.5%. A single count supports this clone. The antigen is undetermined. General study findings and limits: In vitro experiments confirmed that a few CMV-associated chains were specific for CMV antigens. The authors listed approximately 150 TCR beta chains as cytomegalovirus-associated. That first-cohort TCR clusters tended to co-occur in the 90 to 150 validation repertoires was found in a later analysis.

This chain joins TRBV4-2 and TRBJ2-7; 10 bases map to TRBD1. The clonotype comes from a woman under 30 in good health and CMV-seronegative. Sequencing was performed on PBMCs. The CDR3 DNA follows: TGTGCCAGCAGCCACGGGGGGGGGACAGGGGTCTACGAGCAGTACTTC. Its protein is CASSHGGGTGVYEQYF.